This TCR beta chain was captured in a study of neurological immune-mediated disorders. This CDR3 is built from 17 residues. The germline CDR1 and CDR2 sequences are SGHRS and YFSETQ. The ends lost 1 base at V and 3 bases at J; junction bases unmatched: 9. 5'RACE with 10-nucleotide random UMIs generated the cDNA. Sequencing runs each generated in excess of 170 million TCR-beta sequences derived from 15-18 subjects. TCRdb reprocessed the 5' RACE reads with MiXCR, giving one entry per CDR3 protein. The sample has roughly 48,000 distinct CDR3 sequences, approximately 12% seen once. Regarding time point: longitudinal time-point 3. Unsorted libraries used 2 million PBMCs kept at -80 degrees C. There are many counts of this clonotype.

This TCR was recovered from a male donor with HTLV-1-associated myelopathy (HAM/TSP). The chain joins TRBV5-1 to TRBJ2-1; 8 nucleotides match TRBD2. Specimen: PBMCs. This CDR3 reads CASSLTGRGLVYNEQFF. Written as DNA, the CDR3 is TGCGCCAGCAGCTTGACAGGGCGGGGACTAGTCTACAATGAGCAGTTCTTC.